The T cell receptor beta chain under discussion was sequenced for a study of early T cells in non-severe SARS-CoV-2 infection. TCRdb passed the 5' RACE reads through MiXCR, listing each CDR3 protein once. The sample records tens of thousands of distinct CDR3 sequences, less than 15% being singletons. The count of this clonotype is one. V lost 0 bases and J lost 6, with 15 bases in between. The V gene's germline CDR1 is SGHRS and CDR2 YFSETQ. This CDR3 contains 16 residues. The chain recombines TRBV5-1 with TRBJ1-4; the D is unclear. This receptor was identified in an adult who was a healthcare worker with PCR-confirmed SARS-CoV-2 infection or an uninfected control (not recorded which). Sequenced: whole blood. CDR3 coding DNA: TGCGCCAGCAGCTTGGCGGGGAGAGTTTTCGATGAAAAACTGTTTTTT. Protein sequence: CASSLAGRVFDEKLFF.